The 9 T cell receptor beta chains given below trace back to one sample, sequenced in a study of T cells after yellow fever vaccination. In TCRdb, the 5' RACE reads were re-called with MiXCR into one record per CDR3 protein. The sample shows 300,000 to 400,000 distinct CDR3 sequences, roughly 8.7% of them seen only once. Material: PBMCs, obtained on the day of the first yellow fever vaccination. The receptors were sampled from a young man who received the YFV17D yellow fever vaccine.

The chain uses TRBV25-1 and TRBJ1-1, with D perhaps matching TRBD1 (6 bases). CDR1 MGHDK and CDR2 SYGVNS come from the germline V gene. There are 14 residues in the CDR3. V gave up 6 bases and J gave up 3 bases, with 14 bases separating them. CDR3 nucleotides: TGTGCCAGCAGCGGGGCAGGGGCGTACACTGAAGCTTTCTTT. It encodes CASSGAGAYTEAFF.

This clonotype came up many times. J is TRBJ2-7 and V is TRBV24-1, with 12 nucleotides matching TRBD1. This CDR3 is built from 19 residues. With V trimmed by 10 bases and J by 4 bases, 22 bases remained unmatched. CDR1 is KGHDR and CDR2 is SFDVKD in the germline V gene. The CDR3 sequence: CATRETGTGGAEAGYEQYF. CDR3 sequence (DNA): TGTGCCACTCGCGAAACCGGGACAGGGGGCGCTGAGGCCGGTTACGAGCAGTACTTC.

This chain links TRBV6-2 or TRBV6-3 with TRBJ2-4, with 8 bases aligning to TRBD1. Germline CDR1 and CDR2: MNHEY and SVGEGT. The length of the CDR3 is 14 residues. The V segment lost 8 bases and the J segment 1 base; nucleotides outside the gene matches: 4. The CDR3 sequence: CASGTGPAKNIQYF. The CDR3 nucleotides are TGTGCCAGCGGGACAGGACCTGCCAAAAACATTCAGTACTTC.

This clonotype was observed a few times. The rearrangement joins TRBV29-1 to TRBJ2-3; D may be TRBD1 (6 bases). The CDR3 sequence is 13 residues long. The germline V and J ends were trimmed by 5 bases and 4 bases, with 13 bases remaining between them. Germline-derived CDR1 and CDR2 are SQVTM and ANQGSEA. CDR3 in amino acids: CSVSTGMSDTQYF. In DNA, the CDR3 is TGCAGCGTTTCTACAGGGATGTCAGATACGCAGTATTTT.

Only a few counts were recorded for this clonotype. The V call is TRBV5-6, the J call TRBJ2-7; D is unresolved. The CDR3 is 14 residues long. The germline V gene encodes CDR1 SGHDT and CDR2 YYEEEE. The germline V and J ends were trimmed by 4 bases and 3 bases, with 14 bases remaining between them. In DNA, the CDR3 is TGTGCCAGCAGCCCAGGTTACGGTATCTACGAGCAGTACTTC. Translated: CASSPGYGIYEQYF. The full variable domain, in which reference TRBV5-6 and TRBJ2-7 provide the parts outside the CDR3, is DAGVTQSPTHLIKTRGQQVTLRCSPKSGHDTVSWYQQALGQGPQFIFQYYEEEERQRGNFPDRFSGHQFPNYSSELNVNALLLGDSALYLCASSPGYGIYEQYFGPGTRLTVT.

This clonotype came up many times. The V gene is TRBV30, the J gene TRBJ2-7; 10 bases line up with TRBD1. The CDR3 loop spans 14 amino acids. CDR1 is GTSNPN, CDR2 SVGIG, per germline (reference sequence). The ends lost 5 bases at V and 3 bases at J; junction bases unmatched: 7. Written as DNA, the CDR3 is TGTGCCTGGGACCCGGGACAGGGGTACTACGAGCAGTACTTC. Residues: CAWDPGQGYYEQYF. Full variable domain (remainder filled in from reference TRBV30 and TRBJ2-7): SQTIHQWPATLVQPVGSPLSLECTVEGTSNPNLYWYRQAAGRGLQLLFYSVGIGQISSEVPQNLSASRPQDRQFILSSKKLLLSDSGFYLCAWDPGQGYYEQYFGPGTRLTVT.

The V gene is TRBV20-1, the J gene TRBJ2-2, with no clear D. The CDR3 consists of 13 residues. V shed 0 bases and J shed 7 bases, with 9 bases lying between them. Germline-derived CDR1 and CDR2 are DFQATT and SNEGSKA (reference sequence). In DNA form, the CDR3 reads TGCAGTGCTAGAGATCAGGAAGTCGGGGAGCTGTTTTTT. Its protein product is CSARDQEVGELFF.

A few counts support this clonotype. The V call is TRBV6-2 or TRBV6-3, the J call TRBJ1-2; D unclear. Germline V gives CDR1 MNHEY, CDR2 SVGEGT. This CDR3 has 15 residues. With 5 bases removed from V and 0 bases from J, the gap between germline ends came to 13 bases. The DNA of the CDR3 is TGTGCCAGCAGTCCTCTCGACGGAGCTAACTATGGCTACACCTTC. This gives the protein CASSPLDGANYGYTF.

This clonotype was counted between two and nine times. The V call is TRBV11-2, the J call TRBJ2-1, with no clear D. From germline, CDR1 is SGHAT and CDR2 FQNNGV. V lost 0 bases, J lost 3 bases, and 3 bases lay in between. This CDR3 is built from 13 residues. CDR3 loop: CASSLEDYNEQFF. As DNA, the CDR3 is TGTGCCAGCAGCTTAGAAGACTACAATGAGCAGTTCTTC.